This TCR beta chain was profiled in a study of blood T cell repertoires in COVID-19. The overall study: COVID-19 samples, acute and convalescent, were from the United States, Italy and Spain. In each case, the material was cDNA or gDNA derived from T cells, B-cell-depleted T cells, or PBMCs.

Of note for this clone: The CDR3 does not close with the conserved phenylalanine or tryptophan, likely indicating a read error. It is unclear where the CDR3 begins or ends on the DNA, so no DNA is shown, and the CDR3 is as TCRdb lists it.

In the original workflow: Amplification with reference gene primers provided the estimates of nucleated cell counts. Measured with immunoSEQ multiplex PCR; TCRdb has only the in-frame clones, and not every one. Clone size and the V and J calls come from that table; the DNA yielded D and trimming. The data contain tens of thousands of clones, roughly 87% of them singletons. Including both end residues, the CDR3 is 12 amino acids long. Germline V CDR1 and CDR2: GTSNPN, SVGIG (reference sequence). This clonotype was obtained from a woman between 50 and 59 years old with active or convalescent COVID-19. Sequencing used peripheral blood. This sequence joins TRBV30 and TRBJ1-1. The CDR3 reads CAWSVPGGLVDY.